Listed below are T cell receptor beta chains from one sample, sequenced in a study of T cells in Graves' hyperthyroidism and ophthalmopathy. TCRdb fed the multiplex PCR reads into MiXCR, producing one record per CDR3 protein. Of 300,000 to 500,000 distinct CDR3 sequences detected, over 12% appear once; the ten largest clones hold under 30%. Sequencing was performed on blood. These TCRs come from a man aged 50-60 years with Graves' ophthalmopathy. The CDR3 runs from the conserved cysteine through the conserved F or W. D genes are given only for firm matches. Clone size is stated in some rows and not others, as once, few, many or a class when expanded.

many,-,TRBV18,TRBJ2-7,TGTGCCAGCTCACCCGGCGTGGAGGTCGGGGAGCAGTACTTC,CASSPGVEVGEQYF
-,-,TRBV7-9,TRBJ2-5,TGTGCCAGCAGCTCAGGCGGGACAGTGGGGACCCAGTACTTC,CASSSGGTVGTQYF
-,TRBD1,TRBV6-1,TRBJ2-1,TGTGCCACAGGACAGGGGCGATACAATGAGCAGTTCTTC,CATGQGRYNEQFF
few,-,TRBV25-1,TRBJ1-2,TGTGCCAGCAGTGACTCCTGGCCGAAGGAGGATGGCTACACCTTC,CASSDSWPKEDGYTF
-,-,TRBV6-1,TRBJ2-7,TGTGCCAGCAGTGAAGTCAGATACGAGCATTACTTC,CASSEVRYEHYF
few,TRBD1,TRBV9,TRBJ1-2,TGTGCCAGCAGCGCCTCCCGTCTCACAGGGGGCTTTGGCTACACCTTC,CASSASRLTGGFGYTF
-,TRBD2,TRBV20-1,TRBJ2-7,TGCAGTGCTTGGCCGGGACTAGTTTCCGACGAGCAGTACTTC,CSAWPGLVSDEQYF
-,-,TRBV5-5,TRBJ2-7,TGTGCCAGCAGCTTCGGGAGCATGGCCTACGAGCAGTACTTC,CASSFGSMAYEQYF
few,-,TRBV4-1,TRBJ2-2,TGCGCCAACAGTATGAACACCGGGGAGCTGTTTTTT,CANSMNTGELFF
many,-,TRBV2,TRBJ2-5,TGTGCCAGCAGCCGCCGACTAGGTTTGGAGACCCAGTACTTC,CASSRRLGLETQYF
-,-,TRBV4-1,TRBJ1-3,TGCGCCAGCAGCCGGCCACTCGGCACCATATATTTT,CASSRPLGTIYF
many,-,TRBV30,TRBJ2-1,TGTGCCTGGAGTCTTGACAGCGTATACAATGAGCAGTTCTTC,CAWSLDSVYNEQFF
few,-,TRBV12-3/TRBV12-4,TRBJ2-3,TGTGCCAGCAGTTCGGGACCACACGCCAACACAGATACGCAGTATTTT,CASSSGPHANTDTQYF
many,TRBD1,TRBV6-1,TRBJ1-1,TGTGCCAGCAGCGACAGGGGCCCTGGAGCGTGGACTGAAGCTTTCTTT,CASSDRGPGAWTEAFF
many,TRBD1,TRBV18,TRBJ1-1,TGTGCCAGCTCACTGGGACAGGGAAAGACTGAAGCTTTCTTT,CASSLGQGKTEAFF
many,TRBD1,TRBV6-1,TRBJ2-5,TGTGCCAGCAGCTGGGACAGCCAAGAGACCCAGTACTTC,CASSWDSQETQYF
many,-,TRBV30,TRBJ1-2,TGTGCCTGGAGGGCACAGGGACTGTATGGCTACACCTTC,CAWRAQGLYGYTF
-,TRBD2,TRBV6-1,TRBJ2-2,TGTGCCAGCAGTTCCCGATTTTGGCGGGAGGGCCCGGGCGGGGAGCTGTTTTTT,CASSSRFWREGPGGELFF
many,-,TRBV30,TRBJ2-7,TGTGCCTGGATCGGGCGGGAACCCTACGAGCAGTACTTC,CAWIGREPYEQYF
many,TRBD2,TRBV7-8,TRBJ2-1,TGTGCCAGCAGCTCCCAACTAGCGGGAGGCATCAATGAGCAGTTCTTC,CASSSQLAGGINEQFF
many,-,TRBV28,TRBJ1-5,TGTGCCAGCAGTTTCACAACGGGGCAGATGAATCAGCCCCAGCATTTT,CASSFTTGQMNQPQHF
few,-,TRBV7-9,TRBJ1-3,TGTGCCAGTAAAGACTTCTCTGGAAACACCATATATTTT,CASKDFSGNTIYF
many,-,TRBV11-2,TRBJ2-1,TGTGCCAGCAGCCAAGGAGGGCATGAGCAGTTCTTC,CASSQGGHEQFF
many,TRBD2,TRBV5-1,TRBJ2-5,TGCGCCAGCAGCTTGGAGGCTAGCGGGGGACAAGAGACCCAGTACTTC,CASSLEASGGQETQYF
many,-,TRBV11-3,TRBJ1-6,TGTGCCAGCAGCTTAGCGTCGGCTCCCCAGTATTCACCCCTCCACTTT,CASSLASAPQYSPLHF
many,TRBD2,TRBV5-1,TRBJ2-1,TGCGCCAGCAGCGCCTCCGGGACTAGCGGGAGAGGGGAGCAGTTCTTC,CASSASGTSGRGEQFF
many,-,TRBV7-3,TRBJ2-3,TGTGCCAGCAGCCCCGGGACCTCAGATACGCAGTATTTT,CASSPGTSDTQYF
few,-,TRBV5-1,TRBJ2-5,TGCGCCAGCAGCTTGGGGCAGACATCCCAAGAGACCCAGTACTTC,CASSLGQTSQETQYF
few,-,TRBV9,TRBJ2-2,TGTGCCAGCAGCGTAGACCCAGGGCGTGGCGGGGAGCTGTTTTTT,CASSVDPGRGGELFF
-,-,TRBV7-9,TRBJ1-1,TGTGCCAGCAGCCAGGGGCGCACTGAAGCTTTCTTT,CASSQGRTEAFF
many,TRBD1,TRBV7-9,TRBJ1-1,TGTGCCAGCAGCTCCTCCAAGGGGGACAGAGTTAACACTGAAGCTTTCTTT,CASSSSKGDRVNTEAFF
many,-,TRBV15,TRBJ1-5,TGTGCCACCAGCAGACCTACAGGATTTTCTTCCAATCAGCCCCAGCATTTT,CATSRPTGFSSNQPQHF
few,TRBD2,TRBV29-1,TRBJ2-5,TGCAGCGTTGAAAATAGGACTAGCGGGCTTAAAGAGACCCAGTACTTC,CSVENRTSGLKETQYF
few,-,TRBV12-3/TRBV12-4,TRBJ1-2,TGTGCCAGCAGTCACGCATATGGCTACACCTTC,CASSHAYGYTF
many,-,TRBV3-1,TRBJ2-1,TGTGCCAGCAGCCAAGAAGCGAAAATCTACAATGAGCAGTTCTTC,CASSQEAKIYNEQFF
-,-,TRBV6-1,TRBJ2-7,TGTGCCAGCAGAACTACCCAAGGAAGCGGCTACGAGCAGTACTTC,CASRTTQGSGYEQYF
many,-,TRBV28,TRBJ2-7,TGTGCCAGCAGGGAGGGCACCGCCTCCTACGAGCAGTACTTC,CASREGTASYEQYF
many,-,TRBV18,TRBJ2-5,TGTGCCAGCTCATCCGTACAAATTCAAGAGACCCAGTACTTC,CASSSVQIQETQYF
many,-,TRBV30,TRBJ2-7,TGTGCCTGGGATTCCGGGAGCGGGTACGAGCAGTACTTC,CAWDSGSGYEQYF
few,TRBD2,TRBV19,TRBJ2-7,TGTGCCAGTAGTTTCAGCGGGAGTCGGGCCTACGAGCAGTACTTC,CASSFSGSRAYEQYF
-,-,TRBV20-1,TRBJ2-7,TGCAGTGCTAGAAAGGATGGGAACACCTACGAGCAGTACTTC,CSARKDGNTYEQYF
many,TRBD2,TRBV28,TRBJ2-3,TGTGCCAGCAGTTTCAGCAGACTAGCGGGAGGTTCAGATACGCAGTATTTT,CASSFSRLAGGSDTQYF
-,-,TRBV25-1,TRBJ1-2,TGTGCCAGCCGATCAGGGCCTTTCTATGGCTACACCTTC,CASRSGPFYGYTF
many,-,TRBV18,TRBJ2-2,TGTGCCAGCTCACCTACACCTAACACCGGGGAGCTGTTTTTT,CASSPTPNTGELFF
few,-,TRBV19,TRBJ1-1,TGTGCCAGTAGTATAGTCAGCATGAACACTGAAGCTTTCTTT,CASSIVSMNTEAFF
many,-,TRBV4-2,TRBJ2-3,TGTGCCAGCAGCCAAACGGAGACCCCAGATACGCAGTATTTT,CASSQTETPDTQYF
many,-,TRBV3-1,TRBJ2-7,TGTGCCAGCAGCCAAATCTTAGCGTCCGAGCAGTACTTC,CASSQILASEQYF
-,TRBD1,TRBV14,TRBJ1-2,TGTGCCAGCAGCCTCAAAGGACAGGAGGTGTGGGGCTACACCTTC,CASSLKGQEVWGYTF
many,TRBD2,TRBV30,TRBJ2-3,TGTGCCTGGAGTACCCCGGGGGGGACTAGCGGGAAACGCGATACGCAGTATTTT,CAWSTPGGTSGKRDTQYF
-,-,TRBV12-3/TRBV12-4,TRBJ1-3,TGTGCCAGCAGTTTTTCTATGCTCTCTGGAAACACCATATATTTT,CASSFSMLSGNTIYF
few,TRBD2,TRBV5-1,TRBJ2-1,TGCGCCAGCAGCCCGGGACTAGTTCTTGAGCAGTTCTTC,CASSPGLVLEQFF
few,TRBD2,TRBV3-1,TRBJ2-7,TGTGCCAGCAGCCGAGCGGGATTCTACGAGCGGTACTTC,CASSRAGFYERYF
-,-,TRBV19,TRBJ2-7,TGTGCCACCGAAAGATTGAGACAGGATTCCTACGAGCAGTACTTC,CATERLRQDSYEQYF